These T cell receptor beta chains were read from a single sample in a study of blood T cell repertoires in COVID-19. Generated by immunoSEQ multiplex PCR, the TCRdb table keeps only in-frame clones and is missing some. The table includes 210,000 or so clones, 87% detected once. Sample: PBMCs or T cells enriched from blood (not recorded which). Source of these receptors: a man aged 25-40 years who had recovered from COVID-19. The conserved cysteine and the conserved F or W are not part of the CDR3 here. Clone size is given for some rows only: seen once, a few or many times, or a class if the clone is expanded.

TRBV7-8	.	TRBJ1-2	ASSLAGHNYGYT
TRBV6-5	.	TRBJ1-4	ASSLRTGREEKLF
TRBV30	.	TRBJ2-7	AWSPAGGPYEQY
TRBV14	few	TRBJ2-1	ASSRRDRGLLGEQF
TRBV12-5	.	TRBJ2-1	ASGLWTSGDEQF
TRBV27	.	TRBJ1-4	ASRGGVANEKLF
TRBV28	few	TRBJ1-2	ASSTDRWGYT
TRBV11-1	.	TRBJ2-1	ASSPARTQQF
TRBV3-1/TRBV3-2	.	TRBJ2-5	ASSQGFGSPETQY
TRBV19	.	TRBJ1-1	ASTREPNTEAF
TRBV7-9	.	TRBJ1-2	ASSFAIQGTHGYT
TRBV11-3	.	TRBJ2-2	ASSLGRGWNTGELF
TRBV5-6	.	TRBJ2-7	ASSLRGLVYEQY
TRBV6-4	.	TRBJ1-6	ASSAHGTGLSPLH
TRBV13	.	TRBJ1-2	ASSLGQGGGYT
TRBV12-3/TRBV12-4	.	TRBJ1-2	ASSFGVSGYT
TRBV28	.	TRBJ2-7	ASSLLPGFNEQY
TRBV11-2	.	TRBJ1-1	ASSPGGNTEAF
TRBV19	.	TRBJ2-5	ASSTQKRDTQY
TRBV10-1	.	TRBJ2-5	ASSDLGTGRKETQY
TRBV5-4	.	TRBJ1-2	ASSRDTNSAYGYT
TRBV5-1	.	TRBJ2-5	ASSSGTSGGETQY
TRBV27	.	TRBJ2-1	ASSPGQGNEQF
TRBV10-3	.	TRBJ1-2	AISESPGNYGYT
TRBV2	.	TRBJ1-1	ASGGQGNPNTEAF
TRBV27	.	TRBJ1-3	ASSPSLAAGNTIY
TRBV7-2	.	TRBJ2-3	ASSTRLAGGVDTQY
TRBV5-6	.	TRBJ1-3	ASSLRGVTSGNTIY
TRBV30	.	TRBJ2-3	AWSVNWGGTDTQY
TRBV3-1/TRBV3-2	.	TRBJ1-5	ASSQSHSNQPQH
TRBV19	.	TRBJ1-1	ASSRGGDTEAF
TRBV5-1	.	TRBJ2-5	ASSLAGASRVGETQY
TRBV14	.	TRBJ2-3	ASSLDYGTGGSNTQY
TRBV3-1/TRBV3-2	.	TRBJ1-3	ASSQVQGTGSGNTIY
TRBV10-3	.	TRBJ1-1	ATGSEGAGYRNTEAF
TRBV5-6	.	TRBJ1-6	ASSPNGKSRNSPLH
TRBV7-2	.	TRBJ2-6	ASSLFPGSGANVLT
TRBV20-1	.	TRBJ1-1	SASGGTEAF
TRBV10-3	.	TRBJ1-2	AISSDRGLSGMGYT
TRBV6-5	.	TRBJ1-5	ASSSGGSNQPQH
TRBV5-1	.	TRBJ1-1	ASSLDRLDTEAF
TRBV11-2	many	TRBJ2-2	ASSFNMGSTGELF